This T cell receptor (beta chain) was sequenced for a study of T cells after posttransplantation cyclophosphamide. Study observations and caveats: Blood and skin or GI T cell repertoires showed limited TRB overlap. TRB clonality was highly associated with recipient CMV seropositivity and reactivation. Later blood repertoires were often dominated by clones from the donor CD8+ memory compartment.

Comment on this clone: The antigen is undetermined.

Germline values: CDR1 KGHSH, CDR2 LQKENI. The junction had 9 bases not matched to a gene; V was cut back by 4 bases and J by 3 bases. The CDR3 covers 16 residues. The table came from immunoSEQ multiplex PCR; TCRdb's copy has only in-frame clones and leaves some out. Of tens of thousands of clones in the sample, roughly 73% were seen once. Treatment was busulfan-fludarabine conditioning, a marrow graft, and cyclophosphamide on days +3 and +4. The receptor's source is a female patient in her 40s who received an allogeneic stem cell transplant from a related donor, was CMV-positive, and had no GVHD. Among the T cells, some may be from the graft donor. Sequenced material: CD4+ T cells sorted from blood, taken just over 1,900 days after a stem cell transplant with posttransplant cyclophosphamide. V usage is TRBV18 and J usage is TRBJ1-2; 9 bases agree with TRBD1. The chain's CDR3 is CASSLRYRGQDYGYTF. The CDR3, as DNA: TGTGCCAGCTCACTAAGATACAGGGGGCAGGACTATGGCTACACCTTC.